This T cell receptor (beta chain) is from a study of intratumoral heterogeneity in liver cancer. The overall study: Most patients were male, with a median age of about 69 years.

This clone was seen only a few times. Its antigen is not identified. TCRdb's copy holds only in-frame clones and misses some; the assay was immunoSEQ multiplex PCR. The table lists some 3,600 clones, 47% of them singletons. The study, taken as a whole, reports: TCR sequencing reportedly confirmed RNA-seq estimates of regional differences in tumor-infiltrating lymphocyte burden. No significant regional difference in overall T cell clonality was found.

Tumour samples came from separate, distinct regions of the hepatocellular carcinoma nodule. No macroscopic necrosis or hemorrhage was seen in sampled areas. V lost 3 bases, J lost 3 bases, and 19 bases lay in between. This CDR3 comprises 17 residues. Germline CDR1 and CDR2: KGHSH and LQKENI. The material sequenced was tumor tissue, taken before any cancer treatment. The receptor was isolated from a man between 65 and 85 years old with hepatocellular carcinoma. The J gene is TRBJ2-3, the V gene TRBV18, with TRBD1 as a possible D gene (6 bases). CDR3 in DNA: TGTGCCAGCTCACCTCAGGGGCTGGGGGTTGTGACAGATACGCAGTATTTT. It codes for CASSPQGLGVVTDTQYF.